The T cell receptor beta chain under discussion was sequenced for a study of OX40 agonist ivuxolimab in advanced cancers. The wider study: The dose-escalation cohort had hepatocellular carcinoma, melanoma, renal cell or head and neck cancer. Partial responses were seen in three patients, one with hepatocellular carcinoma and two with cutaneous melanoma. Overall study results and limits: The investigators did not determine what antigen specificity the expanded peripheral T cells had. Normalized T-cell clonal expansion was also low in a subset of nonresponders.

CDR3 length: 14 amino acids. Looked up from germline, CDR1 is PRHDT and CDR2 is FYEKMQ (reference sequence). J lost 8 bases, V lost 4 bases, and 8 bases had no gene match. In its sample, this clone ranks as large (0.1 to 1%). The antigen remains undetermined. Some clones are missing from TCRdb's copy, which holds only in-frame ones; the method was immunoSEQ multiplex PCR. In the table there are about 26,000 clones, approximately 85% of which are singletons. The source of this sequence is an adult with an advanced solid tumor such as melanoma, head and neck, liver or kidney cancer. Source: CD4+ or CD8+ T cells sorted from blood, taken in a trial of the OX40 agonist ivuxolimab. V and J are TRBV13 and TRBJ2-7, with 10 positions matching TRBD1. CDR3 loop: CASSSGQGVSKQYF. The CDR3 coding sequence is TGTGCCAGCAGCTCTGGACAGGGGGTTAGTAAGCAGTACTTC.